Included here is one TCR beta chain sequence, with context. What it binds is unknown. This sample stems from a study of vaccination and CD4 T cells after COVID-19. Study-wide context: Overlapping SARS-CoV-2, HCoV-NL63, HCoV-OC43 and HCoV-229E spike peptides stimulated the cells.

Scientists ran DNA taken from cultured CD4+ T cells through the Oncomine TCR Beta short-read assay for sequencing. TCRdb used MiXCR to reprocess the PCR reads, holding one entry per CDR3 protein. This table has more than 15,000 distinct CDR3 sequences, 40% to 50% appearing once. Treatment in this sample: roughly 10-day PBMC culture with coronavirus spike peptide pools or control peptides (ViraFEST assay). This CDR3 spans 15 amino acids. The trim removed 4 bases at V and 7 bases at J, leaving 5 bases unmatched. Germline V lookup: CDR1 MNHEY, CDR2 SVGAGI. This TCR was sampled from a human donor who had recovered from COVID-19. The sequenced material came from CD4+ T cells from blood, cultured in vitro. V gene TRBV6-5 combines with J gene TRBJ2-1, with TRBD1 matching over 12 bases. The CDR3 nucleotides read TGTGCCAGCAGTTCCCGGGACAGGGGGCGGAATGAGCAGTTCTTC. It translates to CASSSRDRGRNEQFF.